The 18 T cell receptor beta chains listed next were all sequenced from one sample in a study of T cells in Graves' hyperthyroidism and ophthalmopathy. Amplification of TCR beta CDR3 regions used RNA as the template. When the TCR CDR3 underwent first-round RT-PCR, the HTBI primer set was used. TCRdb recomputed calls from the multiplex PCR reads with MiXCR, one row per CDR3 protein. The data hold roughly 600,000 distinct CDR3 sequences, with around 13% observed a single time. The specimen sequenced was blood. Receptors originate from a woman in her forties or fifties with Graves' ophthalmopathy.

With regard to this clonotype: Given a much more abundant clone one base away, this may be a read error. This chain joins TRBV18 and TRBJ1-2; D ambiguous. The CDR3 consists of 13 residues. Germline V gene lookup returns CDR1 KGHSH and CDR2 LQKENI. V lost 4 bases and J 8 bases, leaving 14 bases between the germline ends. The CDR3 sequence is CASSHSVEGGYTF. In DNA, the CDR3 is TGTGCCAGCTCACACTCAGTCGAGGGAGGCTACACCTTC.

V and J are TRBV5-4 and TRBJ2-7, with a tentative D call TRBD2 (5 bases). Germline loops: CDR1 SGHNT, CDR2 YYREEE (reference sequence). This CDR3 comprises 14 residues. V lost 0 bases and J lost 4, with 11 bases in between. CDR3 sequence reads: CASSLVGKEYEQYF. The CDR3 coding sequence is TGTGCCAGCAGCTTGGTCGGGAAAGAGTACGAGCAGTACTTC.

This clonotype has a count of ten or more. V gene TRBV6-2 or TRBV6-3 combines with J gene TRBJ1-2; 7 bases line up with TRBD1. The V segment lost 7 bases and the J segment 8 bases; nucleotides outside the gene matches: 16. The CDR3 loop spans 15 amino acids. Germline-derived CDR1 and CDR2 are MNHEY and SVGEGT. Written as DNA, the CDR3 is TGTGCCAGCACCGTTCGACAGGGAGGTTTAGTCGGCTACACCTTC. Its translation: CASTVRQGGLVGYTF.

This clonotype was observed at least ten times. The V and J genes are TRBV3-1 and TRBJ1-1; D remains unclear. The CDR3 has 14 amino acids. Trimming shortened V by 4 bases and J by 1 base, and 10 bases separated the two germline ends. From germline, CDR1 is LGHDT and CDR2 YNNKEL (reference sequence). The CDR3 is CASSRGRGNTEAFF. The CDR3 DNA sequence: TGTGCCAGCAGCCGAGGACGGGGGAACACTGAAGCTTTCTTT.

This clonotype showed up just a few times. The genes are TRBV27 and TRBJ2-6; D ambiguous. V was trimmed by 5 bases and J by 1 base, leaving 3 bases between them. This CDR3 is built from 13 residues. CDR1 is MNHEY, CDR2 SMNVEV, per germline (reference sequence). In DNA form, the CDR3 reads TGTGCCAGCAGTCAGTCTGGGGCCAACGTCCTGACTTTC. Amino acid sequence: CASSQSGANVLTF.

Only a few counts were recorded for this clonotype. The V call is TRBV6-2 or TRBV6-3, the J call TRBJ1-5; tentative D call: TRBD1 (6 bases). Germline lookup yields CDR1 MNHEY and CDR2 SVGEGT. The length of the CDR3 is 14 residues. Trimming removed 8 bases at V and 4 bases at J, with 15 bases between. In DNA form, the CDR3 reads TGTGCCAGCGTCCCGCGAGGGGGGAATCAGCCCCAGCATTTT. Translating it yields CASVPRGGNQPQHF.

The chain couples TRBV6-5 to TRBJ1-5; 7 bases line up with TRBD1. CDR1 is MNHEY and CDR2 is SVGAGI in the germline V gene. The CDR3 is 15 amino acids. Losses at the gene ends were 2 bases for V and 5 bases for J; bases not matched to a gene: 6. The DNA for the CDR3 is TGTGCCAGCAGTTACCAGGACAGGTGGTATCAGCCCCAGCATTTT. It yields the protein CASSYQDRWYQPQHF.

The chain has TRBV5-8 and TRBJ2-3; 12 positions match TRBD2. The CDR3 has 14 residues. Trimming at V came to 6 bases and at J to 6 bases, leaving 5 bases not matched to a gene. CDR1 is SGHTS, CDR2 YDEGEE, per germline. CDR3 nucleotide sequence: TGTGCCAGCACTCAGACTAGCGGGAGTGATACGCAGTATTTT. It translates to CASTQTSGSDTQYF.

The rearrangement links TRBV28 to TRBJ2-7, with D perhaps TRBD1 (5 bases). This CDR3 contains 14 residues. V lost 6 bases to trimming and J lost 0 bases, with 12 bases between them. Germline V gene data show CDR1 as MDHEN and CDR2 as SYDVKM. DNA of the CDR3: TGTGCCAGCAGCCCTCGGACACCCTCCTACGAGCAGTACTTC. Encoded protein: CASSPRTPSYEQYF.

The chain is built from TRBV7-9 and TRBJ2-1, with TRBD2 identical over 10 bases. V lost 2 bases, J lost 8 bases, and 12 bases stayed unmatched. The CDR3 length is 17 residues. Germline V gives CDR1 SEHNR, CDR2 FQNEAQ (reference sequence). In DNA, the CDR3 is TGTGCCAGCAGCTTATGGGGGATGCTAGCGGGAGCCGATGAGCAGTTCTTC. Its protein is CASSLWGMLAGADEQFF.

The sample holds many counts of this clonotype. The chain uses TRBV6-2 or TRBV6-3 and TRBJ2-5; tentative D call: TRBD1 (5 bases). The germline gives CDR1 MNHEY, CDR2 SVGEGT. V was cut by 2 bases and J by 4 bases, with 14 bases left in between. The CDR3 runs to 15 residues. CDR3 sequence (DNA): TGTGCCAGCAGTTACGACGGAAATCAGGGAGAGACCCAGTACTTC. It encodes CASSYDGNQGETQYF.

This clonotype appeared many times. The chain carries TRBV7-3 and TRBJ2-2, with TRBD1 as a possible D gene (6 bases). Germline-derived CDR1 and CDR2 are SGHTA and FQGTGA. The CDR3 loop spans 16 amino acids. With 7 bases removed from V and 3 bases from J, the gap between germline ends came to 18 bases. The CDR3 DNA sequence: TGTGCCAGCAACAAGAGGGGGAGTTGGGACACCGGGGAGCTGTTTTTT. Translating it yields CASNKRGSWDTGELFF. The full variable domain, in which reference TRBV7-3 and TRBJ2-2 provide the parts outside the CDR3, is GAGVSQTPSNKVTEKGKYVELRCDPISGHTALYWYRQSLGQGPEFLIYFQGTGAADDSGLPNDRFFAVRPEGSVSTLKIQRTERGDSAVYLCASNKRGSWDTGELFFGEGSRLTVL.

This clonotype was counted at least ten times. The V and J genes are TRBV27 and TRBJ2-1, with 8 bases lining up with TRBD1. The V gene's germline CDR1 is MNHEY and CDR2 SMNVEV (reference sequence). Trimming took 3 bases from V and 0 from J; bases not matched to a gene: 13. The CDR3 is 19 residues long. The CDR3 region has the DNA TGTGCCAGCAGTTTGAGTCAGGGGGCTTGGGTTGACTCCTACAATGAGCAGTTCTTC. Its protein is CASSLSQGAWVDSYNEQFF.

This clonotype has only a few counts. V and J are TRBV12-3 or TRBV12-4 and TRBJ2-1; 7 nucleotides line up with TRBD1. The J segment lost 4 bases and the V segment lost 6 bases, leaving 9 bases of the junction unmatched. The CDR3 length is 15 residues. The CDR3 bases are TGTGCCAGCAGGCCCGGGACAGTACTTTACAATGAGCAGTTCTTC. It translates to CASRPGTVLYNEQFF.

This clonotype was counted many times. The V and J genes are TRBV7-8 and TRBJ1-1; no clear D gene. The V end lost 2 bases, the J end lost 10 bases, and 8 bases lay between the germline ends. This CDR3 comprises 11 residues. CDR1 and CDR2 from the germline V gene are SGHVS and FQNEAQ. The CDR3 loop reads CASSLNGGAFF. CDR3 bases: TGTGCCAGCAGCTTAAACGGTGGAGCTTTCTTT. Drawing the rest from reference TRBV7-8 and TRBJ1-1, the complete variable domain is GAGVSQSPRYKVAKRGQDVALRCDPISGHVSLFWYQQALGQGPEFLTYFQNEAQLDKSGLPSDRFFAERPEGSVSTLKIQRTQQEDSAVYLCASSLNGGAFFGQGTRLTVV.

The V and J genes are TRBV2 and TRBJ2-3; D is ambiguous. The CDR3 extends over 12 amino acids. Germline V CDR1 and CDR2: SNHLY, FYNNEI. V was cut by 6 bases and J by 5 bases, with 9 bases left in between. CDR3 nucleotides: TGTGCCAGCAGACCAGACGTAGATACGCAGTATTTT. Translating gives CASRPDVDTQYF.

This clonotype appeared many times. The rearrangement links TRBV28 to TRBJ2-5; possible D gene TRBD1, 6 bases. The V and J ends lost 6 bases and 5 bases respectively, with 13 bases between them. The CDR3 runs 13 residues. Germline loops: CDR1 MDHEN, CDR2 SYDVKM. The CDR3 reads CASRRQVEETQYF. The CDR3 DNA is TGTGCCAGCAGAAGACAGGTAGAGGAGACCCAGTACTTC.

This clonotype was observed many times. V and J are TRBV12-3 or TRBV12-4 and TRBJ2-1, with D unclear. The CDR3 runs to 12 residues. V lost 5 bases and J 7 bases, leaving 9 bases between the germline ends. CDR3 sequence (DNA): TGTGCCAGCAGTCGAACCCAGAATGAGCAGTTCTTC. Amino acids: CASSRTQNEQFF.